These T cell receptor beta chains were read from a single sample in a study of technical replicates of blood from several donors. Here immunoSEQ multiplex PCR was the method, and the copy in TCRdb shows in-frame clones only, minus some. The repertoire holds over 65,000 clones, with 98% as singletons. The specimen was T cells isolated from PBMCs. Source of these receptors: a human donor in good health. Both conserved end residues are trimmed from each CDR3. Fields, in order: J gene, V gene, CDR3 protein.

J gene: TRBJ2-2; V gene: TRBV10-3; CDR3 protein: ATKPGTGDTGELF
J gene: TRBJ1-2; V gene: TRBV7-9; CDR3 protein: ASSSDRGKYGYT
J gene: TRBJ2-7; V gene: TRBV10-3; CDR3 protein: AIAGTGVNEQY
J gene: TRBJ2-7; V gene: TRBV6-6; CDR3 protein: ASSGGTGLYEQY
J gene: TRBJ2-3; V gene: TRBV9; CDR3 protein: ASSVVSGSADTQY
J gene: TRBJ2-2; V gene: TRBV5-1; CDR3 protein: ASSLLPTPNTGELF
J gene: TRBJ2-7; V gene: TRBV18; CDR3 protein: ASSFSGRSSYEQY
J gene: TRBJ2-3; V gene: TRBV2; CDR3 protein: ASSKIQGPDTQY
J gene: TRBJ2-7; V gene: TRBV20-1; CDR3 protein: GGGSSYEQY
J gene: TRBJ1-1; V gene: TRBV28; CDR3 protein: ASSRQGFGTEAF
J gene: TRBJ2-7; V gene: TRBV25-1; CDR3 protein: ASAGLSYEQY
J gene: TRBJ1-1; V gene: TRBV6-5; CDR3 protein: ASGYRVSEAF
J gene: TRBJ2-5; V gene: TRBV25-1; CDR3 protein: ASRRQGVWETQY
J gene: TRBJ2-3; V gene: TRBV19; CDR3 protein: ASSRLAGVTDTQY
J gene: TRBJ2-7; V gene: TRBV6-5; CDR3 protein: ASSYSAGTSPYEQY
J gene: TRBJ1-4; V gene: TRBV5-1; CDR3 protein: ASSHPGQNEKLF
J gene: TRBJ1-2; V gene: TRBV27; CDR3 protein: ASTPVGGHYGYT
J gene: TRBJ2-2; V gene: TRBV5-6; CDR3 protein: ASSPGQNTGELF
J gene: TRBJ2-7; V gene: TRBV29-1; CDR3 protein: SVEAGVTYEQY
J gene: TRBJ1-5; V gene: TRBV6-5; CDR3 protein: ASSYSRQGTQPQH
J gene: TRBJ2-7; V gene: TRBV5-1; CDR3 protein: ASSYTQGNYYYEQY
J gene: TRBJ2-2; V gene: TRBV4-1; CDR3 protein: ASSQAVGGELF
J gene: TRBJ2-7; V gene: TRBV7-9; CDR3 protein: ASSLGGRAGSSYEQY
J gene: TRBJ1-4; V gene: TRBV6-1; CDR3 protein: ASTRQDNEKLF
J gene: TRBJ2-3; V gene: TRBV28; CDR3 protein: ASSEPGLADADTQY
J gene: TRBJ2-1; V gene: TRBV7-2; CDR3 protein: ASSLWAALTYNEQF
J gene: TRBJ1-1; V gene: TRBV4-1; CDR3 protein: ASSPSRGVNTEAF
J gene: TRBJ2-1; V gene: TRBV7-2; CDR3 protein: ASSPGLAREQF
J gene: TRBJ1-5; V gene: TRBV10-3; CDR3 protein: AISVQEGGQPQH
J gene: TRBJ1-4; V gene: TRBV30; CDR3 protein: AWSSGGTGEKLF
J gene: TRBJ1-1; V gene: TRBV5-1; CDR3 protein: ASSLGQGKTEAF
J gene: TRBJ1-4; V gene: TRBV4-1; CDR3 protein: ASRQQGTNEKLF
J gene: TRBJ1-5; V gene: TRBV4-1; CDR3 protein: ASSQTGTGGDNQPQH
J gene: TRBJ2-1; V gene: TRBV7-8; CDR3 protein: ASSFLNNEQF
J gene: TRBJ2-7; V gene: TRBV2; CDR3 protein: ASSDLRLRDRATRYSYEQY
J gene: TRBJ2-7; V gene: TRBV7-9; CDR3 protein: ASSTGLAGDAPREQY
J gene: TRBJ2-3; V gene: TRBV18; CDR3 protein: ASSPRSGRDTQY
J gene: TRBJ2-1; V gene: TRBV9; CDR3 protein: ASSFAGSYNEQF
J gene: TRBJ1-2; V gene: TRBV11-2; CDR3 protein: ASSGWTPSGDGYT
J gene: TRBJ2-2; V gene: TRBV7-7; CDR3 protein: ASSSEGVAIPGELF
J gene: TRBJ2-7; V gene: TRBV7-9; CDR3 protein: ASSPRQGTYEQY
J gene: TRBJ2-3; V gene: TRBV11-3; CDR3 protein: ASSPMGITDTQY
J gene: TRBJ1-2; V gene: TRBV7-9; CDR3 protein: ASGRRDRGNYGYT
J gene: TRBJ1-3; V gene: TRBV5-1; CDR3 protein: ASSLNSAGPGNTIY
J gene: TRBJ2-1; V gene: TRBV9; CDR3 protein: ASSETGGGSNNEQF
J gene: TRBJ2-1; V gene: TRBV29-1; CDR3 protein: SVKGLAGDLYNEQF
J gene: TRBJ2-1; V gene: TRBV5-1; CDR3 protein: ASSLGGGFYNEQF
J gene: TRBJ1-5; V gene: TRBV7-9; CDR3 protein: ASSLDQTGNQPQH
J gene: TRBJ1-2; V gene: TRBV30; CDR3 protein: AWRGTARHYGYT
J gene: TRBJ2-5; V gene: TRBV15; CDR3 protein: ATSRVGAGETQY
J gene: TRBJ1-1; V gene: TRBV6-1; CDR3 protein: ASSESPGTNTEAF